Presented here are 27 T cell receptor beta chains from one specimen sequenced in a study of cytotoxic CD8 clonotypes in ibrutinib-treated CLL. Clones were read by immunoSEQ multiplex PCR, and TCRdb kept only the in-frame ones, dropping some. The table lists 50,000 to 60,000 clones, less than 90% of them singletons. Sample: PBMCs, taken after 24 months of ibrutinib treatment. The receptors shown here come from a human donor with chronic lymphocytic leukemia.

The V call is TRBV9, the J call TRBJ2-7; D is unresolved. This CDR3 is built from 13 residues. V dropped 0 bases and J dropped 3 bases, with 7 bases sitting between them. The germline gives CDR1 SGDLS, CDR2 YYNGEE. The CDR3 loop reads CASSVGINYEQYF. DNA for the CDR3: TGTGCCAGCAGCGTAGGTATAAACTACGAGCAGTACTTC. The full variable domain, its missing parts supplied by reference TRBV9 and TRBJ2-7, is DSGVTQTPKHLITATGQRVTLRCSPRSGDLSVYWYQQSLDQGLQFLIQYYNGEERAKGNILERFSAQQFPDLHSELNLSSLELGDSALYFCASSVGINYEQYFGPGTRLTVT.

This chain links TRBV10-2 with TRBJ2-7; 8 bases match TRBD1. The trim removed 6 bases at V and 3 bases at J, leaving 4 bases unmatched. Germline lookup yields CDR1 WSHSY and CDR2 SAAADI. The CDR3 sequence is 13 residues long. The CDR3 region is CASSSDRDYEQYF. CDR3 DNA: TGCGCCAGCAGCTCGGACAGGGACTACGAGCAGTACTTC.

J is TRBJ2-3 and V is TRBV11-2, with TRBD2 identical over 10 bases. Looked up from germline, CDR1 is SGHAT and CDR2 is FQNNGV. The CDR3 loop spans 16 amino acids. Trimming removed 4 bases from V and 4 bases from J; junction bases left unmatched: 8. The CDR3 coding sequence is TGTGCCAGCAGCTGGACGGCTAGCGGGAGCCCAGATACGCAGTATTTT. This gives the protein CASSWTASGSPDTQYF.

This chain connects TRBV9 to TRBJ1-4, with D unresolved. The CDR3 is 15 amino acids. Germline V gene data show CDR1 as SGDLS and CDR2 as YYNGEE. Trimming removed 1 base from V and 5 bases from J, with 12 bases in between. CDR3 nucleotides: TGTGCCAGCAGCGTAAGAAGTGGCAGGAATGAAAAACTGTTTTTT. This encodes CASSVRSGRNEKLFF.

The rearrangement uses TRBV5-1 and TRBJ1-2; unclear D gene. CDR3 size: 14 residues. The V and J ends lost 4 bases and 4 bases respectively, with 14 bases between them. The germline CDR1 and CDR2 sequences are SGHRS and YFSETQ. Here the CDR3 DNA reads TGCGCCAGCAGCCCATCAACACTTTCCTATGGCTACACCTTC. It specifies CASSPSTLSYGYTF.

This clone was counted between two and nine times. CDR3 protein: CASSPSVRGSGGGYNEQFF. CDR3 in DNA: TGTGCCAGCAGCCCCTCCGTGCGCGGGAGTGGGGGGGGCTACAATGAGCAGTTCTTC. V usage is TRBV7-9 and J usage is TRBJ2-1, with TRBD2 identical over 7 bases. The length of the CDR3 is 19 residues. J was trimmed by 3 bases and V by 5 bases; bases with no gene match: 19. Per the germline V gene, CDR1 is SEHNR and CDR2 is FQNEAQ (reference sequence).

The J gene is TRBJ1-2, the V gene TRBV15, with 9 nucleotides matching TRBD1. CDR3 length: 16 amino acids. With 0 bases clipped from V and 4 bases from J, the junction kept 6 bases outside the gene matches. Germline CDR1 and CDR2: LNHNV and YYDKDF (reference sequence). The CDR3 nucleotides are TGTGCCACCAGCAGAGATCGTTCGGGACAGGGCTATGGCTACACCTTC. Its translation: CATSRDRSGQGYGYTF. Full variable domain (remainder filled in from reference TRBV15 and TRBJ1-2): DAMVIQNPRYQVTQFGKPVTLSCSQTLNHNVMYWYQQKSSQAPKLLFHYYDKDFNNEADTPDNFQSRRPNTSFCFLDIRSPGLGDTAMYLCATSRDRSGQGYGYTFGSGTRLTVV.

The chain couples TRBV30 to TRBJ1-1; 9 bases map to TRBD1. Germline CDR1 reads GTSNPN; CDR2 reads SVGIG (reference sequence). CDR3 length: 14 amino acids. Trimming removed 7 bases from V and 4 bases from J; junction bases left unmatched: 10. The CDR3 bases are TGTGCCTTACAGGGGGCGCGTTGGGTCACTGAAGCTTTCTTT. Its translation: CALQGARWVTEAFF.

V and J are TRBV7-8 and TRBJ2-7; D gene ambiguous. The CDR3 is 14 residues long. Deletions cut 5 bases from V and 2 bases from J, with 13 bases between. Germline V gene data show CDR1 as SGHVS and CDR2 as FQNEAQ. As DNA, the CDR3 is TGTGCCAGCAGCCCGCCTAGATTCCCCTACGAGCAGTACTTC. Protein product: CASSPPRFPYEQYF.

This sequence joins TRBV19 and TRBJ1-1, with D unresolved. Germline V lookup: CDR1 LNHDA, CDR2 SQIVND (reference sequence). The CDR3 runs to 13 residues. Trimming removed 2 bases at V and 0 bases at J, with 4 bases between. CDR3 sequence: CASSISVNTEAFF. In DNA form, the CDR3 reads TGTGCCAGTAGTATATCCGTGAACACTGAAGCTTTCTTT.

CDR3 residues: CASSSRTGQPQHF. As DNA, the CDR3 is TGTGCCAGCAGCTCCCGGACAGGACAGCCCCAGCATTTT. The chain links TRBV6-5 to TRBJ1-5; 7 nucleotides line up with TRBD1. The V gene end was trimmed by 6 bases and the J gene end by 7 bases; junction bases not matched to a gene: 6. Germline V gives CDR1 MNHEY, CDR2 SVGAGI. The CDR3 is 13 residues long.

The genes are TRBV14 and TRBJ2-7; 10 positions match TRBD2. V lost 6 bases, J lost 3 bases, and 8 bases stayed unmatched. The CDR3 covers 15 residues. CDR1 SGHDN and CDR2 FVKESK come from the germline V gene. DNA of the CDR3: TGTGCCAGCAGTATAACGACTAGCGGGCGCTACGAGCAGTACTTC. This translates into CASSITTSGRYEQYF.

This chain uses TRBV6-6 with TRBJ1-1; D is possibly TRBD1 (6 bases). Trimming stripped 7 bases from V and 6 bases from J, with 12 bases between. The CDR3 has 12 amino acids. The germline V gene has CDR1 MNHNY and CDR2 SVGAGI (reference sequence). CDR3 sequence: CASTQGGSEAFF. CDR3 sequence (DNA): TGTGCCAGCACACAGGGAGGGTCTGAAGCTTTCTTT.

The rearrangement joins TRBV2 to TRBJ1-1, with D unresolved. Germline CDR1 is SNHLY and CDR2 is FYNNEI. V was cut by 6 bases and J by 0 bases, with 14 bases left in between. This CDR3 contains 15 residues. The CDR3 DNA follows: TGTGCCAGCAGAGCCGGACCGCCCGTGAACACTGAAGCTTTCTTT. This encodes CASRAGPPVNTEAFF.

V usage is TRBV6-6 and J usage is TRBJ2-3; TRBD2 matches at 7 bases. Germline CDR1 is MNHNY and CDR2 is SVGAGI (reference sequence). The junction had 1 base not matched to a gene; V was cut back by 7 bases and J by 6 bases. The CDR3 runs to 11 residues. The CDR3 is CASTLADTQYF. CDR3 nucleotides: TGTGCCAGCACACTAGCGGATACGCAGTATTTT.

This clone was recorded only once. This chain uses TRBV6-5 with TRBJ1-5; no firm D call. V lost 6 bases and J 2 bases, leaving 14 bases between the germline ends. CDR1 is MNHEY and CDR2 is SVGAGI in the germline V gene. The CDR3 has 15 amino acids. CDR3 in amino acids: CASSRGSIGNQPQHF. The CDR3 coding sequence is TGTGCCAGCAGCCGTGGATCTATCGGCAATCAGCCCCAGCATTTT.

CDR3: CASSFHSGDHEQYF. For the CDR3, the DNA is TGTGCCAGCAGTTTCCATAGCGGGGACCACGAGCAGTACTTC. The rearrangement joins TRBV27 to TRBJ2-7; TRBD2 matches at 8 bases. Germline V gene lookup returns CDR1 MNHEY and CDR2 SMNVEV (reference sequence). The CDR3 runs to 14 residues. J was trimmed by 5 bases and V by 3 bases; bases with no gene match: 6.

The sample holds a few counts of this clone. The genes are TRBV7-9 and TRBJ1-2, with D possibly matching TRBD1 (6 bases). The germline CDR1 and CDR2 sequences are SEHNR and FQNEAQ (reference sequence). The CDR3 covers 14 residues. Trimming took off 3 bases at V and 0 bases at J, with 8 bases between the two ends. The CDR3 is CASSLTGPNYGYTF. The DNA of the CDR3 is TGTGCCAGCAGCTTGACAGGCCCTAACTATGGCTACACCTTC.

V gene TRBV4-3 combines with J gene TRBJ1-2, with 8 bases matching TRBD1. The V gene's germline CDR1 is LGHNA and CDR2 YSLEER. The CDR3 runs to 15 residues. V shed 3 bases and J 8 bases; nucleotides not matched to a gene: 11. Here the CDR3 DNA reads TGCGCCAGCAGCCAGGCACAGGGGGGAGTAGACGGCTACACCTTC. Translation gives CASSQAQGGVDGYTF.

The genes are TRBV19 and TRBJ1-4; 7 nucleotides match TRBD1. V lost 4 bases to trimming and J lost 7 bases; unmatched junction nucleotides: 12. Germline assignment: CDR1 LNHDA and CDR2 SQIVND (reference sequence). This CDR3 is built from 16 residues. The CDR3 loop is CASSTPRQGGGEKLFF. CDR3 bases: TGTGCCAGTAGTACTCCCCGACAGGGCGGCGGTGAAAAACTGTTTTTT.

J is TRBJ2-7 and V is TRBV5-6; D is perhaps TRBD1 (5 bases). This CDR3 has 13 residues. Trimming took off 2 bases at V and 6 bases at J, with 12 bases between the two ends. CDR1 is SGHDT and CDR2 is YYEEEE in the germline V gene. As DNA, the CDR3 is TGTGCCAGCAGCTTACAGGACCTCCGCGAGCAGTACTTC. Encoded protein: CASSLQDLREQYF.

The V and J genes are TRBV14 and TRBJ1-2; TRBD1 matches 10 bases. J was trimmed by 0 bases and V by 3 bases; bases with no gene match: 4. This CDR3 has 16 amino acids. Per germline, CDR1 SGHDN and CDR2 FVKESK. The CDR3 region has the DNA TGTGCCAGCAGCCACCTCGGACAGGGGGCTAACTATGGCTACACCTTC. Its protein is CASSHLGQGANYGYTF.

The V call is TRBV10-1, the J call TRBJ2-1; 9 nucleotides agree with TRBD1. The CDR3 extends over 14 amino acids. V lost 8 bases and J lost 7; bases outside the gene matches: 9. Germline V CDR1 and CDR2: WNHNN, SYGVQD (reference sequence). The DNA of the CDR3 is TGCGCCAGCGGAGGGGACAGGGTGAAGAATGAGCAGTTCTTC. It translates to CASGGDRVKNEQFF.

The chain has TRBV6-5 and TRBJ2-7, with unresolved D. Germline loops: CDR1 MNHEY, CDR2 SVGAGI. The CDR3 is 13 residues long. Between the trimmed V and J ends, which lost 3 bases and 4 bases, there was a span of 10 bases. This CDR3 reads CASSYRQRYEQYF. CDR3 sequence (DNA): TGTGCCAGCAGTTATAGGCAGCGTTACGAGCAGTACTTC.

The V call is TRBV7-2, the J call TRBJ2-1, with 10 bases matching TRBD2. The V gene's germline CDR1 is SGHTA and CDR2 FQGNSA. Trimming removed 2 bases from V and 2 bases from J; junction bases left unmatched: 6. This CDR3 contains 17 residues. The CDR3 loop is CASSLSSSGRTYNEQFF. In DNA, the CDR3 is TGTGCCAGCAGCTTAAGCAGTAGCGGGAGGACCTACAATGAGCAGTTCTTC.

The genes are TRBV6-6 and TRBJ2-7; 8 nucleotides line up with TRBD2. The germline V gene encodes CDR1 MNHNY and CDR2 SVGAGI (reference sequence). J lost 2 bases, V lost 9 bases, and 9 bases had no gene match. This CDR3 has 14 residues. CDR3 DNA sequence: TGTGCCAGTAGACCGGGACTAGTAACCTACGAGCAGTACTTC. It codes for CASRPGLVTYEQYF.

The rearrangement joins TRBV4-3 to TRBJ1-1; D may be TRBD1 (6 bases). V was pared by 1 base and J by 4 bases, with 10 bases between. Germline V gene lookup returns CDR1 LGHNA and CDR2 YSLEER. The CDR3 extends over 14 amino acids. In DNA form, the CDR3 reads TGCGCCAGCAGCCAAGGCAGGGGAATCACTGAAGCTTTCTTT. It specifies CASSQGRGITEAFF.